These 20 T cell receptor beta chains originate from one sample sequenced in a study of T cells after yellow fever vaccination. MiXCR was run by TCRdb on the 5' RACE reads, yielding one entry per CDR3 protein. This table holds more than 95,000 distinct CDR3 sequences, about 7% found once. The source material was CD4+ T cells sorted from PBMCs, sampled around 10 days after the first yellow fever vaccination. The receptors come from a man aged 18 to 29 who received the YFV17D yellow fever vaccine.

In this sample, this clonotype turned up many times. The V call is TRBV7-2, the J call TRBJ2-5; D unresolved. This CDR3 has 14 residues. Germline-derived CDR1 and CDR2 are SGHTA and FQGNSA. V shed 3 bases and J shed 2 bases, with 10 bases lying between them. The CDR3 nucleotides are TGTGCCAGCAGCTTTACAAGAGAACAAGAGACCCAGTACTTC. The encoded protein is CASSFTREQETQYF.

The rearrangement links TRBV5-1 to TRBJ2-1; D unclear. CDR3 length equals 17 residues. Deletions cut 2 bases from V and 0 bases from J, with 15 bases between. Germline CDR1 SGHRS, CDR2 YFSETQ. The CDR3 sequence: CASSFPPGGSSYNEQFF. Written as DNA, the CDR3 is TGCGCCAGCAGCTTCCCCCCCGGCGGAAGCTCCTACAATGAGCAGTTCTTC.

Ten or more counts support this clonotype. The chain carries TRBV20-1 and TRBJ2-7, with TRBD2 matching 9 bases. Trimming removed 6 bases from V and 1 base from J; junction bases left unmatched: 10. This CDR3 region has 15 residues. Germline CDR1 is DFQATT and CDR2 is SNEGSKA (reference sequence). The CDR3 DNA follows: TGCAGTGCCACGCCAGCGGGGGGCCAATCCTACGAGCAGTACTTC. Its translation is CSATPAGGQSYEQYF.

This clonotype has a count of ten or more. V gene TRBV28 combines with J gene TRBJ2-1, with 9 bases lining up with TRBD2. V gave up 5 bases and J gave up 3 bases; unmatched junction bases: 8. This CDR3 contains 16 residues. Looked up from germline, CDR1 is MDHEN and CDR2 is SYDVKM. CDR3: CASSRTGTSYYNEQFF. Here the CDR3 DNA reads TGTGCCAGCAGTCGTACCGGGACTAGCTACTACAATGAGCAGTTCTTC.

Many counts were recorded for this clonotype. The V call is TRBV29-1, the J call TRBJ2-5; D is perhaps TRBD2 (5 bases). Trimming took 7 bases from V and 5 from J, leaving 14 bases between them. This CDR3 region has 12 residues. CDR1 and CDR2 (germline): SQVTM, ANQGSEA. The DNA of the CDR3 is TGCAGCGCCCTCCGCCCGGGGGAGACCCAGTACTTC. Protein product: CSALRPGETQYF.

The genes are TRBV6-1 and TRBJ1-5; D unresolved. The CDR3 runs 16 residues. Germline-derived CDR1 and CDR2 are MNHNS and SASEGT. Deletions cut 6 bases from V and 1 base from J, with 16 bases between. The DNA for the CDR3 is TGTGCCAGCAGGCTACAACTGGGCGGGAGCAATCAGCCCCAGCATTTT. Protein sequence: CASRLQLGGSNQPQHF.

Worth noting for this clonotype: This may be a read error, as it is one base from a much larger clone. This chain uses TRBV3-1 with TRBJ2-2; no clear D. Trimming took 4 bases from V and 5 from J, leaving 17 bases between them. CDR1 is LGHDT and CDR2 is YNNKEL in the germline V gene (reference sequence). CDR3 length: 16 amino acids. The CDR3 DNA sequence: TGTGCCAGCAGCCCCGGCCGCTGGGGAAGGACCGGGGAGCTGTTTTTT. Its translation is CASSPGRWGRTGELFF.

This clonotype was detected a few times. V gene TRBV5-1 combines with J gene TRBJ2-7, with 8 positions matching TRBD2. The germline V gene encodes CDR1 SGHRS and CDR2 YFSETQ. This CDR3 contains 15 residues. Trimming removed 5 bases from V and 0 bases from J; junction bases left unmatched: 7. CDR3 amino acids: CASRVGLASSYEQYF. CDR3 bases: TGCGCCAGCAGAGTCGGACTAGCAAGCTCCTACGAGCAGTACTTC.

The chain links TRBV5-4 to TRBJ2-5; D not resolved. From germline, CDR1 is SGHNT and CDR2 YYREEE (reference sequence). V shed 3 bases and J shed 0 bases, with 6 bases lying between them. The length of the CDR3 is 13 residues. Written as DNA, the CDR3 is TGTGCCAGCAGCTCCGGATACCAAGAGACCCAGTACTTC. Translated, it gives CASSSGYQETQYF.

This clonotype has a count of ten or more. The chain is built from TRBV18 and TRBJ2-3; D perhaps matches TRBD2 (6 bases). Germline V gene lookup returns CDR1 KGHSH and CDR2 LQKENI. This CDR3 is 17 amino acids long. The germline V and J ends were trimmed by 1 base and 2 bases, with 16 bases remaining between them. As DNA, the CDR3 is TGTGCCAGCTCACCACACGTAGCAGGAGGGACCACAGATACGCAGTATTTT. The encoded protein is CASSPHVAGGTTDTQYF.

In its sample, this clonotype was seen many times. The V and J genes are TRBV9 and TRBJ2-4, with 7 bases identical to TRBD1. There are 15 residues in the CDR3. The trim removed 2 bases at V and 8 bases at J, leaving 10 bases unmatched. Germline V gives CDR1 SGDLS, CDR2 YYNGEE. CDR3 protein: CASSVQSNRGDIQYF. CDR3 sequence (DNA): TGTGCCAGCAGCGTTCAAAGTAACAGGGGAGACATTCAGTACTTC.

In this sample, this clonotype turned up many times. The J gene is TRBJ2-6, the V gene TRBV6-5; weak D call: TRBD1 (6 bases). The germline V gene has CDR1 MNHEY and CDR2 SVGAGI. Between the trimmed V and J ends, which lost 5 bases and 2 bases, there was a span of 10 bases. The CDR3 is 15 residues long. CDR3 in amino acids: CASSLRGAGANVLTF. Written as DNA, the CDR3 is TGTGCCAGCAGTCTCAGGGGCGCTGGGGCCAACGTCCTGACTTTC.

This clonotype was found many times. The chain couples TRBV5-1 to TRBJ2-3, with TRBD2 matching 7 bases. Per germline, CDR1 SGHRS and CDR2 YFSETQ. V lost 0 bases and J lost 5; bases outside the gene matches: 6. CDR3 length: 15 amino acids. This chain's CDR3 is CASSLGLAKRDTQYF. The CDR3 DNA is TGCGCCAGCAGCTTGGGACTAGCTAAGAGAGATACGCAGTATTTT.

This clonotype was observed many times. This rearrangement joins TRBV5-1 to TRBJ1-1, with no clear D. CDR1 is SGHRS, CDR2 YFSETQ, per germline. This CDR3 contains 14 residues. Between the trimmed V and J ends, which lost 4 bases and 5 bases, there was a span of 15 bases. The CDR3 loop reads CASSETRGRTEAFF. The CDR3 DNA follows: TGCGCCAGCAGCGAAACTCGAGGGAGGACTGAAGCTTTCTTT.

This clonotype was detected ten times or more. Written as DNA, the CDR3 is TGTGCCAGCAGCCAAGTTATCAAGAGGTACACCGGGGAGCTGTTTTTT. It translates to CASSQVIKRYTGELFF. The V call is TRBV3-1, the J call TRBJ2-2; D remains ambiguous. This CDR3 has 16 residues. CDR1 LGHDT and CDR2 YNNKEL come from the germline V gene (reference sequence). V gave up 1 base and J gave up 3 bases, with 12 bases separating them. The full variable domain, completed using reference TRBV3-1 and TRBJ2-2, is DTAVSQTPKYLVTQMGNDKSIKCEQNLGHDTMYWYKQDSKKFLKIMFSYNNKELIINETVPNRFSPKSPDKAHLNLHINSLELGDSAVYFCASSQVIKRYTGELFFGEGSRLTVL.

With regard to this clonotype: A junction boundary mismatches the germline segment, possibly from a read error. The V call is TRBV12-3 or TRBV12-4, the J call TRBJ2-3; 8 positions agree with TRBD1. This CDR3 has 17 amino acids. The CDR3 here is CASSLALGGQGKDSQYF. The CDR3 DNA follows: TGTGCCAGCAGTTTAGCGCTCGGTGGACAGGGAAAAGATTCGCAGTATTTT.

This clonotype was seen a few times. This chain connects TRBV2 to TRBJ2-5, with unresolved D. The CDR3 covers 13 residues. Trimming shortened V by 7 bases and J by 7 bases, and 16 bases separated the two germline ends. The V gene's germline CDR1 is SNHLY and CDR2 FYNNEI. This CDR3 reads CASNESPDGTQYF. The CDR3 DNA sequence: TGTGCCAGCAATGAGTCCCCGGACGGGACCCAGTACTTC.

This clonotype was counted at least ten times. J is TRBJ2-7 and V is TRBV5-1; D could derive from TRBD1 or TRBD2 (5 bases each). The ends were cut back, 1 base at V and 0 bases at J, with 14 bases in the middle. Germline loops: CDR1 SGHRS, CDR2 YFSETQ. CDR3 length equals 16 residues. CDR3 loop: CASSLTMSGTSYEQYF. The CDR3 nucleotides read TGCGCCAGCAGCTTGACAATGAGTGGGACCTCCTACGAGCAGTACTTC.

This clonotype was recorded many times. CDR3 loop: CASSVAAVSSYEQYF. The CDR3 DNA reads as TGTGCCAGCAGCGTAGCGGCAGTCAGCTCCTACGAGCAGTACTTC. V gene TRBV9 combines with J gene TRBJ2-7; D not certain. V was pared by 0 bases and J by 0 bases, with 10 bases between. The CDR3 runs to 15 residues. In germline, CDR1 is SGDLS, CDR2 YYNGEE.

This clonotype has ten or more counts. The chain uses TRBV12-3 or TRBV12-4 and TRBJ1-2, with D unclear. The length of the CDR3 is 14 residues. V was cut by 6 bases and J by 0 bases, with 11 bases left in between. The CDR3 DNA is TGTGCCAGCAGCGGTCGGAGGGCTAACTATGGCTACACCTTC. Residues: CASSGRRANYGYTF.